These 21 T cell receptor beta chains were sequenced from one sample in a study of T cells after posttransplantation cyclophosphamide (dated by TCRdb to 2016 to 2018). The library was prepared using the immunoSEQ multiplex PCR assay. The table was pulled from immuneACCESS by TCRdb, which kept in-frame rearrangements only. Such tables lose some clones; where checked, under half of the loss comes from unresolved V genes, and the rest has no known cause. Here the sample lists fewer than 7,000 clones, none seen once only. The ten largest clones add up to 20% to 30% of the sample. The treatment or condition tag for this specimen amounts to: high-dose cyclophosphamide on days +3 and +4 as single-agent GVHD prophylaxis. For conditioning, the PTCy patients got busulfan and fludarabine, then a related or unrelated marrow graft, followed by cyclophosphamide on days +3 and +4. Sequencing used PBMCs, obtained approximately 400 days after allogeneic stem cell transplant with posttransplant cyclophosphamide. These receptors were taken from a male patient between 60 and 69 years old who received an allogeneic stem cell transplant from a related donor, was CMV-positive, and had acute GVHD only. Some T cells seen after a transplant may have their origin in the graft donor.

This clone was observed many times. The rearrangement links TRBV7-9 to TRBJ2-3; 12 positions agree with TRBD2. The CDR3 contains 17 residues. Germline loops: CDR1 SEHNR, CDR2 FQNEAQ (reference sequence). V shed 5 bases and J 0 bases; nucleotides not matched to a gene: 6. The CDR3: CASSPDGLAGSTDTQYF. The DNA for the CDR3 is TGTGCCAGCAGCCCTGATGGACTAGCGGGGAGCACAGATACGCAGTATTTT.

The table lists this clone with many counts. The CDR3 sequence: CASSVGPSTDTQYF. Here the CDR3 DNA reads TGTGCCAGCAGCGTAGGGCCTAGCACAGATACGCAGTATTTT. The chain couples TRBV9 to TRBJ2-3; D uncertain. Germline CDR1 SGDLS, CDR2 YYNGEE. The CDR3 totals 14 residues. V was shortened by 0 bases and J by 0 bases, with 5 bases between the two germline ends.

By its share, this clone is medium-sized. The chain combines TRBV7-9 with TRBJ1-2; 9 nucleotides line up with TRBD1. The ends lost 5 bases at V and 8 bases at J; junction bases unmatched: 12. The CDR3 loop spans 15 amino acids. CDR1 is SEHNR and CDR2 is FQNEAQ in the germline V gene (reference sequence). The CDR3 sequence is CASSDRDRVMGGYTF. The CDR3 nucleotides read TGTGCCAGCAGCGACCGGGACAGGGTAATGGGCGGCTACACCTTC.

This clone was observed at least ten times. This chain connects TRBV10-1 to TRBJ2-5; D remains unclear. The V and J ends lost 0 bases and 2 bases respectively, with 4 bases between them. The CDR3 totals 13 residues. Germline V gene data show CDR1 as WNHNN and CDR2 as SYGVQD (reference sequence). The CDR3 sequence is CASSESSQETQYF. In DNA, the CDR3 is TGCGCCAGCAGTGAGTCTTCTCAAGAGACCCAGTACTTC.

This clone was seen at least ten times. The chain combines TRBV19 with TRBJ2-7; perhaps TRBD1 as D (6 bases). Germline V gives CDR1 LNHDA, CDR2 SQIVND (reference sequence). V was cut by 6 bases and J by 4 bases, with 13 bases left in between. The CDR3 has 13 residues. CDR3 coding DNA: TGTGCCAGTAGGTCACAGGGAACTTACGAGCAGTACTTC. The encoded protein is CASRSQGTYEQYF.

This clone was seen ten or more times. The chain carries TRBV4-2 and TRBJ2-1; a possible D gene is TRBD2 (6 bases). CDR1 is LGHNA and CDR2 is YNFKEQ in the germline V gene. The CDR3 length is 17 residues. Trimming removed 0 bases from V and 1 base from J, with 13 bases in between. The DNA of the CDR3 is TGTGCCAGCAGCCAAGATTCCCCCCGGGGGTCCTACAATGAGCAGTTCTTC. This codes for CASSQDSPRGSYNEQFF.

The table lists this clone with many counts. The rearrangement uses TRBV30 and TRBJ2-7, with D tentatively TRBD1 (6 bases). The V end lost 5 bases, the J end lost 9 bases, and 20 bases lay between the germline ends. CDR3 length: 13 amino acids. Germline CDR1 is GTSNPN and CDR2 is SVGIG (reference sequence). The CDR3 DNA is TGTGCCTGGGCCCGGGACACGGGTGTAGGGCAGTACTTC. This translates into CAWARDTGVGQYF.

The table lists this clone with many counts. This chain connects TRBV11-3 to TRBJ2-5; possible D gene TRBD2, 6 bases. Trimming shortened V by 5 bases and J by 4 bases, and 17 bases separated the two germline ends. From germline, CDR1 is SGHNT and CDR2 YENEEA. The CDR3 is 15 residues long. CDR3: CASSQGPGVLETQYF. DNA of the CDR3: TGTGCCAGCAGCCAAGGACCGGGAGTCCTAGAGACCCAGTACTTC.

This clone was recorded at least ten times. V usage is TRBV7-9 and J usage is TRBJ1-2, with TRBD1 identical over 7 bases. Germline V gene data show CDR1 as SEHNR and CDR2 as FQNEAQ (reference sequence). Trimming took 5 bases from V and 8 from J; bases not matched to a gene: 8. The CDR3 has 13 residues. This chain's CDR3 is CASSMTGSRGYTF. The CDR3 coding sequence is TGTGCCAGCAGCATGACAGGGTCACGAGGCTACACCTTC.

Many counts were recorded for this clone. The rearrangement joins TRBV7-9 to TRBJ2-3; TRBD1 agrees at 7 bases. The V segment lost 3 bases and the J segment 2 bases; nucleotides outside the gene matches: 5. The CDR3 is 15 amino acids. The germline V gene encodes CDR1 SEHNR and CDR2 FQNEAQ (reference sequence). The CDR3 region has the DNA TGTGCCAGCAGCTTGGACAGGCGGCCCACAGATACGCAGTATTTT. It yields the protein CASSLDRRPTDTQYF. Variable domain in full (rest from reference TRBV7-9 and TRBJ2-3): DTGVSQNPRHKITKRGQNVTFRCDPISEHNRLYWYRQTLGQGPEFLTYFQNEAQLEKSRLLSDRFSAERPKGSFSTLEIQRTEQGDSAMYLCASSLDRRPTDTQYFGPGTRLTVL.

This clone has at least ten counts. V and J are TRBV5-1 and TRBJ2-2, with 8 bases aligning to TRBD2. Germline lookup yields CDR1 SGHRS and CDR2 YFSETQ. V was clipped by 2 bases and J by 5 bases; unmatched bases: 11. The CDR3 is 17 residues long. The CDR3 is CASSFVFAGGGTGELFF. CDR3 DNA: TGCGCCAGCAGCTTTGTTTTTGCGGGAGGTGGTACCGGGGAGCTGTTTTTT. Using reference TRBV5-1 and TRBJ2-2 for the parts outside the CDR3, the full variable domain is KAGVTQTPRYLIKTRGQQVTLSCSPISGHRSVSWYQQTPGQGLQFLFEYFSETQRNKGNFPGRFSGRQFSNSRSEMNVSTLELGDSALYLCASSFVFAGGGTGELFFGEGSRLTVL.

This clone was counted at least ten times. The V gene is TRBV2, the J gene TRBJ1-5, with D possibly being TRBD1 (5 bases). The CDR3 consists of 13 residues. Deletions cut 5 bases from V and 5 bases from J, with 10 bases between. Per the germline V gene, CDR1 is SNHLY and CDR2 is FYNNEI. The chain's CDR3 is CASSWGGDQPQHF. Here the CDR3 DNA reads TGTGCCAGCAGTTGGGGCGGGGATCAGCCCCAGCATTTT.

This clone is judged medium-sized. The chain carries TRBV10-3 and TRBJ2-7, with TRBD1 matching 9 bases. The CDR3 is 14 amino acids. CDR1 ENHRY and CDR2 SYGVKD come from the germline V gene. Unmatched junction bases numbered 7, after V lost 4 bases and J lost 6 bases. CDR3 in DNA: TGTGCCATCAGTGCCCGGGACAGGGAAGGCGAGCAGTACTTC. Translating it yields CAISARDREGEQYF.

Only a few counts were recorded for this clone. DNA of the CDR3: TGTGCCAGCAGACAAACTAGCGCCCACGAGCAGTACTTC. Its translation is CASRQTSAHEQYF. The J gene is TRBJ2-7, the V gene TRBV6-5; the match to TRBD2 covers 7 bases. The CDR3 is 13 amino acids. The V gene end was trimmed by 6 bases and the J gene end by 5 bases; junction bases not matched to a gene: 7. Germline CDR1 MNHEY, CDR2 SVGAGI.

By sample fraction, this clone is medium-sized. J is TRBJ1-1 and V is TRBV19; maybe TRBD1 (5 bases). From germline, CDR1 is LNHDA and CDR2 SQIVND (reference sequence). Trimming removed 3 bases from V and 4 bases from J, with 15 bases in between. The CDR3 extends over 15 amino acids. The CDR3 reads CASSIAAGKGTEAFF. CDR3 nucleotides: TGTGCCAGTAGTATCGCGGCAGGGAAGGGCACTGAAGCTTTCTTT.

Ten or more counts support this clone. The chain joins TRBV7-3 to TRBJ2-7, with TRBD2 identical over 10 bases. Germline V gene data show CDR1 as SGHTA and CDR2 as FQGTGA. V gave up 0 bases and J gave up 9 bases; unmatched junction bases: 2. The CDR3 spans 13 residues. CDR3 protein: CASSLTGLAMQYF. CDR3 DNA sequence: TGTGCCAGCAGCTTAACGGGACTAGCGATGCAGTACTTC. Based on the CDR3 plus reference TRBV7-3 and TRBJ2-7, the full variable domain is GAGVSQTPSNKVTEKGKYVELRCDPISGHTALYWYRQSLGQGPEFLIYFQGTGAADDSGLPNDRFFAVRPEGSVSTLKIQRTERGDSAVYLCASSLTGLAMQYFGPGTRLTVT.

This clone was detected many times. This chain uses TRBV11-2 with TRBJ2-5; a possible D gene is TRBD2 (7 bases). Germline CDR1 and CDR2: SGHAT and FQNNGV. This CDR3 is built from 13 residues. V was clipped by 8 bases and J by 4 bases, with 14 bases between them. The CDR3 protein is CASRSGGGETQYF. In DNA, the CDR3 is TGTGCCAGCCGCTCGGGGGGCGGAGAGACCCAGTACTTC.

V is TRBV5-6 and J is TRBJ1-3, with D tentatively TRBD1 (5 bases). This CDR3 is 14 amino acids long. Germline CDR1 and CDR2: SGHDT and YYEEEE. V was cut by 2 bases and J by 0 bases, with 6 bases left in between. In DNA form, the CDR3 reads TGTGCCAGCAGCTTCCAGGGCTCTGGAAACACCATATATTTT. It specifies CASSFQGSGNTIYF.

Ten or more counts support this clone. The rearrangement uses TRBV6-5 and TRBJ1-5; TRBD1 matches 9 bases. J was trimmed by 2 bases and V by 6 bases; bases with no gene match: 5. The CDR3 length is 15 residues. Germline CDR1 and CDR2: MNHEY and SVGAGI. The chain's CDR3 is CASSRDRGGNQPQHF. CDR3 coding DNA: TGTGCCAGCAGCCGCGACAGGGGGGGCAATCAGCCCCAGCATTTT.

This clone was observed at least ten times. The CDR3 nucleotides read TGTGCCTGGAGTGTACAGGGGGCCGGGGAGCTGTTTTTT. Amino acid sequence: CAWSVQGAGELFF. V gene TRBV30 combines with J gene TRBJ2-2, with 8 bases identical to TRBD1. V gave up 0 bases and J gave up 6 bases; unmatched junction bases: 0. CDR1 and CDR2 from the germline V gene are GTSNPN and SVGIG (reference sequence). The CDR3 spans 13 residues. The full variable domain, rest sourced from reference TRBV30 and TRBJ2-2, is SQTIHQWPATLVQPVGSPLSLECTVEGTSNPNLYWYRQAAGRGLQLLFYSVGIGQISSEVPQNLSASRPQDRQFILSSKKLLLSDSGFYLCAWSVQGAGELFFGEGSRLTVL.

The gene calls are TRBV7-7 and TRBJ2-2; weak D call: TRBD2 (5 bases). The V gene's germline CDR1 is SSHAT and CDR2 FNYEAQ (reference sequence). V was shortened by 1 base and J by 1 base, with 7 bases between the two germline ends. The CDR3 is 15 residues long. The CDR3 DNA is TGTGCCAGCAGCTTAGGGCGGGTGAACACCGGGGAGCTGTTTTTT. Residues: CASSLGRVNTGELFF.